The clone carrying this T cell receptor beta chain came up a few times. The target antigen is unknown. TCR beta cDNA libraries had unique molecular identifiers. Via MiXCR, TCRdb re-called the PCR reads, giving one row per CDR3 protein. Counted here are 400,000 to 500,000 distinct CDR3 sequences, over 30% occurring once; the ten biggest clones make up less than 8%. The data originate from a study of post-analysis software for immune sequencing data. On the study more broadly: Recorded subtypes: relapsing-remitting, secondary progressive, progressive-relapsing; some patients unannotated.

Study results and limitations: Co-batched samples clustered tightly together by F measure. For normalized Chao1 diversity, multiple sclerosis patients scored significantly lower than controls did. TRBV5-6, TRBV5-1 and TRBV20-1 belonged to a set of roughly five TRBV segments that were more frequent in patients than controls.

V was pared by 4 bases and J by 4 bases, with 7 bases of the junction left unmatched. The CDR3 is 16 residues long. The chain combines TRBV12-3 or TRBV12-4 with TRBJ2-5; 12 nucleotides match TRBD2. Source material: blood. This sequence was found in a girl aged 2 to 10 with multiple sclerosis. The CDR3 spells CASSSRLAGAAETQYF. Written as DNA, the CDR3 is TGTGCCAGCAGTTCCCGACTAGCGGGAGCCGCAGAGACCCAGTACTTC.